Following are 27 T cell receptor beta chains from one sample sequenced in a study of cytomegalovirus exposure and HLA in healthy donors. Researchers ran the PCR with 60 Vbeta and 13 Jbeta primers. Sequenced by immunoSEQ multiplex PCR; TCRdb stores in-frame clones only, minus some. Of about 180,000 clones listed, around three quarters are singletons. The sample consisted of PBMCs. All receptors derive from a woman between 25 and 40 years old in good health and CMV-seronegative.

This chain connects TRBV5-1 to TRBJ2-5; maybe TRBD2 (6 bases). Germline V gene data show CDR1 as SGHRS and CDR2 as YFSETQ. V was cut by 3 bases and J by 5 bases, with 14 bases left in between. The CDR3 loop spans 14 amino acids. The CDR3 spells CASSSGLFGETQYF. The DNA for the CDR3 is TGCGCCAGCAGCTCCGGACTATTCGGGGAGACCCAGTACTTC.

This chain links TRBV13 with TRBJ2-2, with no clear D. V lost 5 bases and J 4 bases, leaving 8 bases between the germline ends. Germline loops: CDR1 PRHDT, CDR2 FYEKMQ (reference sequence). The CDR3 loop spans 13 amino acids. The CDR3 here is CASSPTSTGELFF. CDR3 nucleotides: TGTGCCAGCAGCCCGACAAGCACCGGGGAGCTGTTTTTT. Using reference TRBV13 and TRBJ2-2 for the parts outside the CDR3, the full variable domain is AAGVIQSPRHLIKEKRETATLKCYPIPRHDTVYWYQQGPGQDPQFLISFYEKMQSDKGSIPDRFSAQQFSDYHSELNMSSLELGDSALYFCASSPTSTGELFFGEGSRLTVL.

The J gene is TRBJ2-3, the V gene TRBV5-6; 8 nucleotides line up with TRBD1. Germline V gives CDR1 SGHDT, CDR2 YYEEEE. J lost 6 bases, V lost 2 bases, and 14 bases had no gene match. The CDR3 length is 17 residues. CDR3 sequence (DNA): TGTGCCAGCAGCTTCGACTCGGGACAGGTAACTACGGATACGCAGTATTTT. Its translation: CASSFDSGQVTTDTQYF.

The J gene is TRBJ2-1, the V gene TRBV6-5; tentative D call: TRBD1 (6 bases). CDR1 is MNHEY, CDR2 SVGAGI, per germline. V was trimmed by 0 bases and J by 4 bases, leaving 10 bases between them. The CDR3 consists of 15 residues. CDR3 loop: CASSYSDSPYNEQFF. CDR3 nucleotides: TGTGCCAGCAGTTACTCGGACAGTCCTTACAATGAGCAGTTCTTC.

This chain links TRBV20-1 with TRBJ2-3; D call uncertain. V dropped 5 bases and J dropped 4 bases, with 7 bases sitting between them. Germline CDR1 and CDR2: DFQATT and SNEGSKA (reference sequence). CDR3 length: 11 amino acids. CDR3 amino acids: CSAFRADTQYF. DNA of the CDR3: TGCAGTGCTTTCCGGGCAGATACGCAGTATTTT.

CDR3 DNA: TGCGCCAGCAGAAGAGGACAGATCTACGAGCAGTACTTC. Its protein product is CASRRGQIYEQYF. J is TRBJ2-7 and V is TRBV5-1; tentatively, D is TRBD1 (6 bases). Germline assignment: CDR1 SGHRS and CDR2 YFSETQ. There are 13 residues in the CDR3. V shed 5 bases and J shed 3 bases, with 12 bases lying between them.

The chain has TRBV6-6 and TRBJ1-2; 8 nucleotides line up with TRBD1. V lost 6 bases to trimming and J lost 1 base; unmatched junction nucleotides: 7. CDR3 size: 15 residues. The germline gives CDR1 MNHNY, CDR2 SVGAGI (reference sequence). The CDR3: CASRTRQGFNYGYTF. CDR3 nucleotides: TGTGCCAGCAGGACAAGACAGGGGTTTAACTATGGCTACACCTTC.

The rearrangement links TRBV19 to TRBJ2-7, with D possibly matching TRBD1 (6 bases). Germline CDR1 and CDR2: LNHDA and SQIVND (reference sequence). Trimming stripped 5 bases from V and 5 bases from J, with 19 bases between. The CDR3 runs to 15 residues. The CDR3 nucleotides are TGTGCCAGTAGTCCGCGGATACAGGGTGGGAACGAGCAGTACTTC. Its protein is CASSPRIQGGNEQYF.

CDR3 region: CASSLSETQYF. The CDR3 bases are TGTGCCAGCAGCTTGTCTGAGACCCAGTACTTC. The V call is TRBV7-3, the J call TRBJ2-5; D is undetermined. V lost 3 bases to trimming and J lost 5 bases, with 4 bases between them. CDR1 is SGHTA, CDR2 FQGTGA, per germline. The CDR3 contains 11 residues.

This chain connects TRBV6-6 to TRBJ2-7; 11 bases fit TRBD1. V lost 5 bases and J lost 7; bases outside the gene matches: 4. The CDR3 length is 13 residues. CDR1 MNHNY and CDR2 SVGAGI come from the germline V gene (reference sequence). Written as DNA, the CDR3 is TGTGCCAGCAGTGGACAGGGGGCGCGTGAGCAGTACTTC. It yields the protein CASSGQGAREQYF.

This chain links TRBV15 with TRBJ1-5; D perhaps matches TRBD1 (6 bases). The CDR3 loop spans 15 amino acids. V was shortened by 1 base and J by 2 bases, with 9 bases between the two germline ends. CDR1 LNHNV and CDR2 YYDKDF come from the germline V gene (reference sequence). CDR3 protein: CATSRGEGGNQPQHF. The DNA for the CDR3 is TGTGCCACCAGCAGAGGTGAGGGGGGCAATCAGCCCCAGCATTTT.

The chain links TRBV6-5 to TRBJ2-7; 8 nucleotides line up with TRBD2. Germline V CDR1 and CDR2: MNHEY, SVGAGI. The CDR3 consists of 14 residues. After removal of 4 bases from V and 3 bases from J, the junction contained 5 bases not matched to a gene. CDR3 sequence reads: CASSFSGEVYEQYF. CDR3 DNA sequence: TGTGCCAGCAGTTTTAGCGGGGAAGTCTACGAGCAGTACTTC.

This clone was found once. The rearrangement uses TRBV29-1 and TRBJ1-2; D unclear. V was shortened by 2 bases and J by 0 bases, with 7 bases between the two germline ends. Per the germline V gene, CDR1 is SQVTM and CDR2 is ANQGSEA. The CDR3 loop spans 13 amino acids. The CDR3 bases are TGCAGCGTTGAACAGGTAGCTAACTATGGCTACACCTTC. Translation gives CSVEQVANYGYTF. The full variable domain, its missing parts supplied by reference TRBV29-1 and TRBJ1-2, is SAVISQKPSRDICQRGTSLTIQCQVDSQVTMMFWYRQQPGQSLTLIATANQGSEATYESGFVIDKFPISRPNLTFSTLTVSNMSPEDSSIYLCSVEQVANYGYTFGSGTRLTVV.

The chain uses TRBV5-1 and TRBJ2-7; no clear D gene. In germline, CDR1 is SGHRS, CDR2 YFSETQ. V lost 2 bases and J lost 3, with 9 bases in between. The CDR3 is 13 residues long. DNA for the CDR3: TGCGCCAGCAGCTTTTTCCCCTTCTACGAGCAGTACTTC. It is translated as CASSFFPFYEQYF.

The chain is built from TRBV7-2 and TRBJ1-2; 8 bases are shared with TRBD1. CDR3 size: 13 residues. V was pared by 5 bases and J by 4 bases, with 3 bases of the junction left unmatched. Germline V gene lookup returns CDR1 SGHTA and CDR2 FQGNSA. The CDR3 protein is CASSRTGFYGYTF. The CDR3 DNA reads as TGTGCCAGCAGCAGGACAGGGTTCTATGGCTACACCTTC.

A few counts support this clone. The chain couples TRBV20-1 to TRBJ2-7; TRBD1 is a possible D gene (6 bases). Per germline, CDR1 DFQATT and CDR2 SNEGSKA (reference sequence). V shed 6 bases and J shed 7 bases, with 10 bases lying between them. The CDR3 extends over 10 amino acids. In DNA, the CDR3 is TGCAGTGCCCCCGGGACAGAGCAGTACTTC. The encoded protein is CSAPGTEQYF.

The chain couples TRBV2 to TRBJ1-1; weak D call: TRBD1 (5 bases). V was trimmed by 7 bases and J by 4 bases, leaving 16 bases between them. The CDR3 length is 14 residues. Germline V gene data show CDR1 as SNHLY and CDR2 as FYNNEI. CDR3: CASTTDTGGTEAFF. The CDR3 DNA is TGTGCCAGCACCACAGACACGGGGGGCACTGAAGCTTTCTTT. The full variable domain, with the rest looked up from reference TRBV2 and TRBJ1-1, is EPEVTQTPSHQVTQMGQEVILRCVPISNHLYFYWYRQILGQKVEFLVSFYNNEISEKSEIFDDQFSVERPDGSNFTLKIRSTKLEDSAMYFCASTTDTGGTEAFFGQGTRLTVV.

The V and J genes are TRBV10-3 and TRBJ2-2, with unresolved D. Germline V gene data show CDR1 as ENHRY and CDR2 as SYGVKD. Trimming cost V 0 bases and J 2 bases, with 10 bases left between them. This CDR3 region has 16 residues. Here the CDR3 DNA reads TGTGCCATCAGTGAGTCTGGCAGATTTAACACCGGGGAGCTGTTTTTT. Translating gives CAISESGRFNTGELFF.

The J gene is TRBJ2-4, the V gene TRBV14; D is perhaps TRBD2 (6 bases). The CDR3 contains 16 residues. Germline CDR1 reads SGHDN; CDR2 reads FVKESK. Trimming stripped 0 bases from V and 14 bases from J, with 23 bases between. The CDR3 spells CASSQDMMGLTPAKYF. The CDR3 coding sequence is TGTGCCAGCAGCCAAGATATGATGGGACTGACTCCAGCCAAGTACTTC.

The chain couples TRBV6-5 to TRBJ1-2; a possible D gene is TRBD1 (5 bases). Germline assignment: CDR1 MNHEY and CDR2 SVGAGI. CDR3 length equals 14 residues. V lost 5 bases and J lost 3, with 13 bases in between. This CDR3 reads CASSPQGGDYGYTF. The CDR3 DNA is TGTGCCAGCAGTCCTCAGGGAGGGGACTATGGCTACACCTTC.

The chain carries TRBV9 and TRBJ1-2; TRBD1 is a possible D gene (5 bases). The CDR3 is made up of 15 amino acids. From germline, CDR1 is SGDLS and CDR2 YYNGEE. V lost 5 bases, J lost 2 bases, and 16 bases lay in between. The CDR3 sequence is CASRVGRGPNYGYTF. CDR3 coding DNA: TGTGCCAGCAGGGTGGGGCGGGGCCCGAACTATGGCTACACCTTC.

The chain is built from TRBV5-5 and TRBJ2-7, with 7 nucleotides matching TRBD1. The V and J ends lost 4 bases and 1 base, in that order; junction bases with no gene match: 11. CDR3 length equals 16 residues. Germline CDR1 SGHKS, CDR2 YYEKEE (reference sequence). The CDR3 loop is CASSLNRDSTSYEQYF. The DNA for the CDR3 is TGTGCCAGCAGCCTGAACCGGGACAGTACATCCTACGAGCAGTACTTC.

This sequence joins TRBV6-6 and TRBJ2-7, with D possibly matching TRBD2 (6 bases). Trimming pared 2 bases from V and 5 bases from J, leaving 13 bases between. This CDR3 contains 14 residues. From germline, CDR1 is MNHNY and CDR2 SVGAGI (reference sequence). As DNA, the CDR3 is TGTGCCAGCAGTTACCTCGCTCCGGGGGACGAGCAGTACTTC. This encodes CASSYLAPGDEQYF.

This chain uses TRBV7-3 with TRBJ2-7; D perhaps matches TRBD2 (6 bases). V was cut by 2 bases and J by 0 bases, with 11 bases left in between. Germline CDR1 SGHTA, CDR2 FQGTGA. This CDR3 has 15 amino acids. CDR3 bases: TGTGCCAGCAGCTTAGACGGGACTGGCTCCTACGAGCAGTACTTC. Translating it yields CASSLDGTGSYEQYF.

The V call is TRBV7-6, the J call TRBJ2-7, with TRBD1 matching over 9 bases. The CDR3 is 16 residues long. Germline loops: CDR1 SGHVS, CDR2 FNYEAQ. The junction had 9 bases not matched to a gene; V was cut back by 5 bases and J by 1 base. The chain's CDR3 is CASSPGTGISSYEQYF. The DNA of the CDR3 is TGTGCCAGCAGCCCCGGGACAGGGATCTCGTCCTACGAGCAGTACTTC.

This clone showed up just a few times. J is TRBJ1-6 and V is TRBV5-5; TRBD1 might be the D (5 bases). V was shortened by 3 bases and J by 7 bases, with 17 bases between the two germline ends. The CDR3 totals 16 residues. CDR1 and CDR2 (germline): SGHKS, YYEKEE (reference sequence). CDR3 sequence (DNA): TGTGCCAGCAGCTCAGAACTGGGGCCAGGGAATTCACCCCTCCACTTT. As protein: CASSSELGPGNSPLHF.

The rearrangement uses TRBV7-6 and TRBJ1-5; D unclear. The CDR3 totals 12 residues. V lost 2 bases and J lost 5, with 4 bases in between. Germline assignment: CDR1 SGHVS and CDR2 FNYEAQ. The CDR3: CASSLLDQPQHF. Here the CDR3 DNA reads TGTGCCAGCAGCTTATTAGATCAGCCCCAGCATTTT. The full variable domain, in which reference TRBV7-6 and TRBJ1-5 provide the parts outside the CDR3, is GAGVSQSPRYKVTKRGQDVALRCDPISGHVSLYWYRQALGQGPEFLTYFNYEAQQDKSGLPNDRFSAERPEGSISTLTIQRTEQRDSAMYRCASSLLDQPQHFGDGTRLSIL.